In its sample, the clone carrying this T cell receptor beta chain was seen many times. No antigen is known for it. The data are from a study of T-cell reconstitution after alpha-beta-depleted transplantation in children. Study-level findings and limits: The study traced high day-60 TCRbeta diversity in some patients to surviving recipient T cells and thymic progenitors. Reported findings indicate that, about two months after transplant, alpha-beta T cells came from several hundred expanded clones, which were derived from non-depleted graft cells.

V was shortened by 6 bases and J by 0 bases, with 11 bases between the two germline ends. The CDR3 runs to 15 residues. Using unique molecular identifiers, the investigators prepared the TCRbeta library. TCRdb re-analysed the PCR reads in MiXCR, keeping a single row per CDR3 protein. The repertoire holds about 140,000 distinct CDR3 sequences, with about 9% as singletons. This clonotype originated in a female patient between 2 and 15 years old who had a stem cell transplant for congenital amegakaryocytic thrombocytopenia, so the T cells may come from the graft donor. The specimen was PBMCs, mostly from graft donor cells, collected 180 days after TCRalphabeta/CD19-depleted stem cell transplant. J is TRBJ2-2 and V is TRBV12-3 or TRBV12-4; TRBD1 is a possible D gene (5 bases). The CDR3 protein is CASRPGAANTGELFF. Written as DNA, the CDR3 is TGTGCCAGCAGACCTGGGGCGGCGAACACCGGGGAGCTGTTTTTT.